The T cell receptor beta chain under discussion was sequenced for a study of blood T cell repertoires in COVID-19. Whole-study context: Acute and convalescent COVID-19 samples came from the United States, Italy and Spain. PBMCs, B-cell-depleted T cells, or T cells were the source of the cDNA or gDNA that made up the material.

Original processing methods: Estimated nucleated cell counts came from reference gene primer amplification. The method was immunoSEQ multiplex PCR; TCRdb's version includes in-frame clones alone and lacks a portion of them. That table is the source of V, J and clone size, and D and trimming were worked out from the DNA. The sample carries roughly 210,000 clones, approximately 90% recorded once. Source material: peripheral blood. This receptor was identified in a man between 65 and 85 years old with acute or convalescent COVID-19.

The CDR3 nucleotides are TGTGCCAGCAGTTATTATTTCTTGGGGACAGAAGCTTTCTTT. It is translated as CASSYYFLGTEAFF. The V gene is TRBV6-5, the J gene TRBJ1-1; maybe TRBD1 (6 bases). This CDR3 region has 14 residues. Germline V CDR1 and CDR2: MNHEY, SVGAGI. Trimming pared 3 bases from V and 8 bases from J, leaving 16 bases between.